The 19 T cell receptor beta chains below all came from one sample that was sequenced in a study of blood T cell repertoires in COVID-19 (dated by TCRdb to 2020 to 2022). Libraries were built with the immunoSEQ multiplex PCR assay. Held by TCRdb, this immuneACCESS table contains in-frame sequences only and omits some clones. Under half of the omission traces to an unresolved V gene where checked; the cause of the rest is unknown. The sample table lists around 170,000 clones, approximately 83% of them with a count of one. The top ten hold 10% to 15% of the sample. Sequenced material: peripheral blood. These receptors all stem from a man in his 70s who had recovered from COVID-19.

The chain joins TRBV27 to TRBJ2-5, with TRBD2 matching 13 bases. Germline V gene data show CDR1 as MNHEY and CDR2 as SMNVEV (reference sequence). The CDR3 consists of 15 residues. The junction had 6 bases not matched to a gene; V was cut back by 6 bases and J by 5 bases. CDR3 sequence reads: CASREGTSGTETQYF. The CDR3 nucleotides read TGTGCCAGCAGGGAAGGGACTAGCGGGACGGAGACCCAGTACTTC.

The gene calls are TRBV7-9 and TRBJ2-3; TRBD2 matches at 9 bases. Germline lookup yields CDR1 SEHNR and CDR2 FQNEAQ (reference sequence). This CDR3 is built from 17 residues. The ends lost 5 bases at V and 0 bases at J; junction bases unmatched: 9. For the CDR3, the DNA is TGTGCCAGCAGCGTTAGCGGGAGTAGGGGAAGCACAGATACGCAGTATTTT. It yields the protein CASSVSGSRGSTDTQYF.

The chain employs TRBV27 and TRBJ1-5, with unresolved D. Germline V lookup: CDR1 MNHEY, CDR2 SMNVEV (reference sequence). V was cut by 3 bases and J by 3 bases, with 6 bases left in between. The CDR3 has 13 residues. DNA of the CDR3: TGTGCCAGCAGTTTTCAGTTCAATCAGCCCCAGCATTTT. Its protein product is CASSFQFNQPQHF.

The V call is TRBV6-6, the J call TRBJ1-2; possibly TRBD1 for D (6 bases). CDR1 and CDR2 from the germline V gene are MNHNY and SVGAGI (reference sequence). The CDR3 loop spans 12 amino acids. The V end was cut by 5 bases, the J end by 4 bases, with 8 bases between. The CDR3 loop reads CASSPDSYGYTF. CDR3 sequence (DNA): TGTGCCAGCAGTCCGGACAGCTATGGCTACACCTTC.

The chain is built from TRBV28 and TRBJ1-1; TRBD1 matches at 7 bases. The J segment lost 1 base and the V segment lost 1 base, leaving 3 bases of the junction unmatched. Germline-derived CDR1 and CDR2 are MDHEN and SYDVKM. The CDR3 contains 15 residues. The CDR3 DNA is TGTGCCAGCAGTTTATTTACAGGGGCGAACACTGAAGCTTTCTTT. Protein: CASSLFTGANTEAFF.

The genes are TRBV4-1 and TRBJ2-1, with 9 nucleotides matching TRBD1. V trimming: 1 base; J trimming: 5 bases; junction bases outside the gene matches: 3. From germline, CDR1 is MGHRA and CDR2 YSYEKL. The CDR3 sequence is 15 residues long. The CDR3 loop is CASSQGQGGNNEQFF. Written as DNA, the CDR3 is TGCGCCAGCAGCCAAGGACAGGGGGGCAACAATGAGCAGTTCTTC.

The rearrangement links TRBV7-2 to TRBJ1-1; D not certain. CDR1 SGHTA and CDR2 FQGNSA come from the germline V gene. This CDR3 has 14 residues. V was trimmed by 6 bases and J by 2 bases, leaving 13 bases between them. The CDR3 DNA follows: TGTGCCAGCAGTCAGGAGGGTTACAACACTGAAGCTTTCTTT. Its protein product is CASSQEGYNTEAFF.

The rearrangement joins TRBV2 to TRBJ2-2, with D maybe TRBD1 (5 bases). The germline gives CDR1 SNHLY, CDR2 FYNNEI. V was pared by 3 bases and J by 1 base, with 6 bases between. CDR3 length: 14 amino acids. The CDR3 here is CASSDQGNTGELFF. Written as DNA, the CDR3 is TGTGCCAGCAGTGACCAGGGGAACACCGGGGAGCTGTTTTTT.

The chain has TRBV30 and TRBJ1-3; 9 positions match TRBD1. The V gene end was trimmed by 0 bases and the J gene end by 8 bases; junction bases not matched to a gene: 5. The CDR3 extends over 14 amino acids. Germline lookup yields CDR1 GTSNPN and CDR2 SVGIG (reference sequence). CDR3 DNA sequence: TGTGCCTGGAGTGTTTGGGACAGGGTTCACACCATATATTTT. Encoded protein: CAWSVWDRVHTIYF.

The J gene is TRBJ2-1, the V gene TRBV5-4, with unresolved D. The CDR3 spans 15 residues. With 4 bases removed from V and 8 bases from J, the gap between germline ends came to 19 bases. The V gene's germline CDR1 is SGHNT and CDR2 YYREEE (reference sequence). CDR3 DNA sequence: TGTGCCAGCAGCCCGACTCCGGTCGGCCCTGATGAGCAGTTCTTC. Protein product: CASSPTPVGPDEQFF. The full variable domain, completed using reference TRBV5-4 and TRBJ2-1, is ETGVTQSPTHLIKTRGQQVTLRCSSQSGHNTVSWYQQALGQGPQFIFQYYREEENGRGNFPPRFSGLQFPNYSSELNVNALELDDSALYLCASSPTPVGPDEQFFGPGTRLTVL.

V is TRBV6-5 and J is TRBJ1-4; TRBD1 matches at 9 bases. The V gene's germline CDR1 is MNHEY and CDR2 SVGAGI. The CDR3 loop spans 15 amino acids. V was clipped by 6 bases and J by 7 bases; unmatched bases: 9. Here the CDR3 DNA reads TGTGCCAGCAGGAACCCCACAGGGGGCCGTGAAAAACTGTTTTTT. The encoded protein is CASRNPTGGREKLFF.

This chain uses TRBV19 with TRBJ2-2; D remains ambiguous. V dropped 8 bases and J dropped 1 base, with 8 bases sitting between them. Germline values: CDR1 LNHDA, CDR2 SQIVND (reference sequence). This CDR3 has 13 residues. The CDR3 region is CASALGNTGELFF. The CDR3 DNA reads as TGTGCCAGTGCCCTCGGGAACACCGGGGAGCTGTTTTTT.

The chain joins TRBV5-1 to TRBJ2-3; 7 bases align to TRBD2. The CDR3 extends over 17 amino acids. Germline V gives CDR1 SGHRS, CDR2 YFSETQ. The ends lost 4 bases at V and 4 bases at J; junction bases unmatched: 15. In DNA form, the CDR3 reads TGCGCCAGCAGCAACACCCCACCGGGACTATCTGCAGATACGCAGTATTTT. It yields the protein CASSNTPPGLSADTQYF.

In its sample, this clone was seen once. The CDR3 here is CSVDLPGRNTEAFF. In nucleotides, the CDR3 is TGCAGCGTTGACTTGCCAGGCAGGAACACTGAAGCTTTCTTT. The chain couples TRBV29-1 to TRBJ1-1; no reliable D call. V lost 3 bases and J lost 1, with 12 bases in between. CDR3 length equals 14 residues. Germline loops: CDR1 SQVTM, CDR2 ANQGSEA.

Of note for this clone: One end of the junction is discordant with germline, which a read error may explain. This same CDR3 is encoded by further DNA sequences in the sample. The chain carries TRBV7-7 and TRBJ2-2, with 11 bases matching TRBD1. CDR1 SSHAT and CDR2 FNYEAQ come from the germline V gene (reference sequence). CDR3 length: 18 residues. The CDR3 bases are TGTGCTAGCAGCCCAGGACAGGGGGCGCTTGTTGGCACCGGAGAGCTGTTTTTT. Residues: CASSPGQGALVGTGELFF.

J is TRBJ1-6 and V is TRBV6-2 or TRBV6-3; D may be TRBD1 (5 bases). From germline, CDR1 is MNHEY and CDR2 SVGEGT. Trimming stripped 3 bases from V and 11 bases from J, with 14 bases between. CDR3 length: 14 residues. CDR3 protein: CASSYGAERAPLHF. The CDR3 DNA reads TGTGCCAGCAGTTATGGGGCGGAGCGGGCACCCCTCCACTTT.

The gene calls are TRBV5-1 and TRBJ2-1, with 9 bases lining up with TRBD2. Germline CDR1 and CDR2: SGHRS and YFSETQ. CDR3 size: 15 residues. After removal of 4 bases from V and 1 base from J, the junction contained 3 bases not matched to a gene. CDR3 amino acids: CASSLTSGSYNEQFF. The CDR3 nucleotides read TGCGCCAGCAGCCTAACTAGCGGGTCCTACAATGAGCAGTTCTTC.

The CDR3 loop is CASSHPGENTEAFF. The CDR3 DNA reads TGTGCCAGCAGCCACCCGGGGGAGAACACTGAAGCTTTCTTT. The chain uses TRBV3-1 (or the pseudogene TRBV3-2) and TRBJ1-1, with a weak D call TRBD1 (5 bases). The CDR3 contains 14 residues. V was pared by 3 bases and J by 1 base, with 9 bases between. The germline CDR1 and CDR2 sequences are LGHDT and YNNKEL (reference sequence).

CDR3 protein: CASSPREGREGSYEQYF. CDR3 bases: TGTGCCAGCAGCCCACGGGAGGGGCGGGAGGGTTCCTACGAGCAGTACTTC. The rearrangement joins TRBV7-9 to TRBJ2-7; 9 nucleotides align to TRBD2. V was clipped by 5 bases and J by 1 base; unmatched bases: 12. The length of the CDR3 is 17 residues. The V gene's germline CDR1 is SEHNR and CDR2 FQNEAQ (reference sequence). The variable domain in full, completed from reference TRBV7-9 and TRBJ2-7, reads DTGVSQNPRHKITKRGQNVTFRCDPISEHNRLYWYRQTLGQGPEFLTYFQNEAQLEKSRLLSDRFSAERPKGSFSTLEIQRTEQGDSAMYLCASSPREGREGSYEQYFGPGTRLTVT.